This T cell receptor beta chain was sequenced during a study of long-term antiretroviral therapy in people with HIV. Per germline, CDR1 MNHEY and CDR2 SMNVEV (reference sequence). CDR3 size: 17 residues. The trim removed 4 bases at V and 1 base at J, leaving 3 bases unmatched. An immunoSEQ assay, version v3.0, was performed at survey level. This table comes from immunoSEQ multiplex PCR, and its TCRdb copy is limited to in-frame clones, with some not included. This table has some 40,000 clones, 65% to 90% appearing once. Sequences were derived from unsorted PBMCs, sampled 1.5 years after starting antiretroviral therapy. The rearrangement uses TRBV27 and TRBJ2-1; 14 bases are shared with TRBD2. This receptor was identified in a man between 18 and 29 years old with HIV. The CDR3 region has the DNA TGTGCCAGCAGTTCAAGACTAGCGGGAGGGTCCTACAATGAGCAGTTCTTC. Translated: CASSSRLAGGSYNEQFF.